One and the same sample provided the 25 T cell receptor beta chains below, sequenced in a study of control samples from healthy donors and cancer patients (TCRdb year 2020). Library construction relied on the immunoSEQ multiplex PCR assay. As stored in TCRdb, this immuneACCESS dataset retains in-frame rearrangements with V and J assigned. A fraction of the clones does not appear; measured against another copy, unresolved V genes explain less than half of the discrepancy, and the remainder lacks a known reason. The sample table records about 78,000 clones; roughly 89% of these occur just once. The top ten clonotypes cover approximately 7.6% of the sample. Sequenced sample: blood. The receptors were sampled from a woman in her sixties in good health.

Regarding this clone: At one end, the junction sequence differs from germline, possibly due to a read error. V usage is TRBV7-3 and J usage is TRBJ2-1, with 8 bases fitting TRBD2. The CDR3 sequence is 15 residues long. Germline assignment: CDR1 SGHTA and CDR2 FQGTGA. The CDR3, as DNA: TGTGCCAGCAGCCCGGGGGGGGACTCCGACAATGAGCAGTTCTTC. It translates to CASSPGGDSDNEQFF.

The J gene is TRBJ2-2, the V gene TRBV6-5; no clear D. This CDR3 is 14 amino acids long. Trimming left V 6 bases short and J 7 bases short, with 15 bases between. Germline values: CDR1 MNHEY, CDR2 SVGAGI. CDR3 DNA sequence: TGTGCCAGCAGCTTGATCCTGTCGGGCGGGGAGCTGTTTTTT. This gives the protein CASSLILSGGELFF.

The J gene is TRBJ2-1, the V gene TRBV7-9, with a weak D call TRBD1 (5 bases). Germline CDR1 SEHNR, CDR2 FQNEAQ (reference sequence). Trimming took off 3 bases at V and 1 base at J, with 16 bases between the two ends. The CDR3 runs to 17 residues. The CDR3 region is CASSFNPRVGSYNEQFF. The CDR3 DNA reads as TGTGCCAGCAGCTTCAACCCCAGGGTTGGGTCCTACAATGAGCAGTTCTTC.

The chain employs TRBV10-3 and TRBJ1-3; possibly TRBD1 for D (6 bases). CDR1 is ENHRY and CDR2 is SYGVKD in the germline V gene. Trimming shortened V by 6 bases and J by 0 bases, and 12 bases separated the two germline ends. CDR3 length equals 15 residues. The CDR3 here is CAIRTNRDSGNTIYF. CDR3 nucleotide sequence: TGTGCCATCAGAACCAACAGGGACTCTGGAAACACCATATATTTT.

The rearrangement joins TRBV21-1 to TRBJ2-7; the DNA was not compared with TRBD1, the D call given in the table. TRBV21-1 represents a pseudogene. This CDR3 comprises 16 residues. CDR3 in amino acids: CASSYPLDRGTYEQYF. CDR3 sequence (DNA): TGTGCCAGCAGCTATCCCCTGGACAGGGGAACCTACGAGCAGTACTTC.

This clone was detected a few times. This chain links TRBV18 with TRBJ1-2; 8 bases align to TRBD1. J gave up 0 bases and V 8 bases, and 2 bases lay outside the gene matches. Germline values: CDR1 KGHSH, CDR2 LQKENI. This CDR3 is 13 amino acids long. This CDR3 is CASGQGANYGYTF. CDR3 DNA sequence: TGTGCCAGCGGACAGGGAGCTAACTATGGCTACACCTTC.

The V and J genes are TRBV7-9 and TRBJ2-2, with TRBD1 matching 7 bases. The CDR3 extends over 16 amino acids. The V and J ends lost 3 bases and 0 bases, in that order; junction bases with no gene match: 4. Germline lookup yields CDR1 SEHNR and CDR2 FQNEAQ (reference sequence). CDR3 in amino acids: CASSFFQGANTGELFF. The CDR3 DNA sequence: TGTGCCAGCAGCTTCTTCCAGGGGGCGAACACCGGGGAGCTGTTTTTT.

The chain combines TRBV5-1 with TRBJ1-1, with 10 bases lining up with TRBD1. Germline loops: CDR1 SGHRS, CDR2 YFSETQ. The CDR3 is 14 amino acids. The ends lost 0 bases at V and 7 bases at J; junction bases unmatched: 3. DNA for the CDR3: TGCGCCAGCAGCTTGGGACAGGGGGCAGTTGAAGCTTTCTTT. This gives the protein CASSLGQGAVEAFF.

The genes are TRBV11-3 and TRBJ2-3; TRBD2 might be the D (5 bases). The germline V and J ends were trimmed by 3 bases and 7 bases, with 11 bases remaining between them. CDR1 and CDR2 (germline): SGHNT, YENEEA. There are 13 residues in the CDR3. The CDR3 loop reads CASSLRTRYTQYF. The CDR3 DNA reads as TGTGCCAGCAGCTTGAGGACTCGCTATACGCAGTATTTT.

V gene TRBV6-2 or TRBV6-3 combines with J gene TRBJ2-7, with TRBD1 identical over 7 bases. J was trimmed by 8 bases and V by 6 bases; bases with no gene match: 4. Germline CDR1 reads MNHEY; CDR2 reads SVGEGT. The CDR3 is 11 residues long. CDR3 in DNA: TGTGCCAGCAGCGACAGGGAGAAGCAGTACTTC. Residues: CASSDREKQYF.

The rearrangement joins TRBV9 to TRBJ1-4, with TRBD1 matching 12 bases. Per germline, CDR1 SGDLS and CDR2 YYNGEE. The CDR3 has 16 residues. V trimming: 4 bases; J trimming: 8 bases; junction bases outside the gene matches: 9. The CDR3 nucleotides are TGTGCCAGCAGCCCGGGGGACAGGGGGCGGTTCGAAAAACTGTTTTTT. This gives the protein CASSPGDRGRFEKLFF. Using reference TRBV9 and TRBJ1-4 for the parts outside the CDR3, the full variable domain is DSGVTQTPKHLITATGQRVTLRCSPRSGDLSVYWYQQSLDQGLQFLIQYYNGEERAKGNILERFSAQQFPDLHSELNLSSLELGDSALYFCASSPGDRGRFEKLFFGSGTQLSVL.

The chain combines TRBV7-6 with TRBJ1-1; D perhaps matches TRBD1 (5 bases). This CDR3 has 16 amino acids. The germline gives CDR1 SGHVS, CDR2 FNYEAQ. V was clipped by 5 bases and J by 0 bases, with 16 bases between them. The CDR3 region has the DNA TGTGCCAGCAGCCAAATAGGGGACGCAATGAACACTGAAGCTTTCTTT. It specifies CASSQIGDAMNTEAFF.

This sequence joins TRBV25-1 and TRBJ1-5, with 7 bases that match TRBD1. Looked up from germline, CDR1 is MGHDK and CDR2 is SYGVNS. The CDR3 totals 14 residues. J was trimmed by 7 bases and V by 3 bases; bases with no gene match: 6. The CDR3 DNA follows: TGTGCCAGCAGTGAGACAGGGTCACGGCAGCCCCAGCATTTT. It is translated as CASSETGSRQPQHF.

The chain uses TRBV19 and TRBJ1-1; the D is unclear. Trimming took off 7 bases at V and 2 bases at J, with 14 bases between the two ends. The CDR3 consists of 14 residues. Germline V gives CDR1 LNHDA, CDR2 SQIVND (reference sequence). For the CDR3, the DNA is TGTGCCAGTACTTACTCCTCGGGAAACACTGAAGCTTTCTTT. Its protein product is CASTYSSGNTEAFF.

The chain is built from TRBV7-6 and TRBJ2-5; D possibly corresponds to TRBD1 (5 bases). V lost 1 base and J lost 5, with 14 bases in between. This CDR3 spans 15 amino acids. CDR1 is SGHVS and CDR2 is FNYEAQ in the germline V gene. CDR3 amino acids: CASSLVSGSGETQYF. CDR3 nucleotides: TGTGCCAGCAGCTTAGTGTCAGGGTCAGGCGAGACCCAGTACTTC.

The chain is built from TRBV4-1 and TRBJ2-7; D gene ambiguous. This CDR3 spans 14 amino acids. Germline CDR1 and CDR2: MGHRA and YSYEKL. V gave up 3 bases and J gave up 2 bases, with 11 bases separating them. The CDR3: CASSQRPGPYEQYF. CDR3 coding DNA: TGCGCCAGCAGCCAGCGGCCTGGGCCCTACGAGCAGTACTTC.

This chain connects TRBV29-1 to TRBJ2-1, with D tentatively TRBD2 (5 bases). V was shortened by 5 bases and J by 3 bases, with 8 bases between the two germline ends. Germline V gene sequence: CDR1 SQVTM, CDR2 ANQGSEA. The length of the CDR3 is 12 residues. The CDR3 DNA is TGCAGCGTTATCCGGGGCTACAATGAGCAGTTCTTC. It encodes CSVIRGYNEQFF.

The rearrangement joins TRBV2 to TRBJ1-2; perhaps TRBD1 as D (6 bases). V was trimmed by 3 bases and J by 7 bases, leaving 12 bases between them. This CDR3 contains 13 residues. CDR1 and CDR2 (germline): SNHLY, FYNNEI. CDR3 coding DNA: TGTGCCAGCAGTGACGAGGGGGGGTCTGGCTACACCTTC. Translation: CASSDEGGSGYTF.

The J gene is TRBJ2-1, the V gene TRBV6-5, with D uncertain. Trimming took off 5 bases at V and 0 bases at J, with 8 bases between the two ends. This CDR3 comprises 14 residues. Germline CDR1 reads MNHEY; CDR2 reads SVGAGI. CDR3 DNA: TGTGCCAGCAGTCCCTATAGCTCCTACAATGAGCAGTTCTTC. Translating gives CASSPYSSYNEQFF.

V is TRBV7-2 and J is TRBJ1-1; 10 bases are a match to TRBD1. Germline V gene sequence: CDR1 SGHTA, CDR2 FQGNSA. Trimming took 5 bases from V and 5 from J; bases not matched to a gene: 8. The CDR3 sequence is 15 residues long. The CDR3 DNA follows: TGTGCCAGCAGCCCCACGGACAGGGGGAGGACTGAAGCTTTCTTT. Protein product: CASSPTDRGRTEAFF.

The chain joins TRBV6-5 to TRBJ1-4, with D unclear. Germline V lookup: CDR1 MNHEY, CDR2 SVGAGI. The V end lost 8 bases, the J end lost 9 bases, and 7 bases lay between the germline ends. CDR3 length equals 10 residues. This chain's CDR3 is CASGNKKLFF. CDR3 sequence (DNA): TGTGCCAGCGGTAACAAAAAACTGTTTTTT.

J is TRBJ1-6 and V is TRBV4-3; the match to TRBD1 covers 11 bases. Germline V gene lookup returns CDR1 LGHNA and CDR2 YSLEER. Unmatched junction bases numbered 4, after V lost 0 bases and J lost 9 bases. This CDR3 comprises 16 residues. The CDR3: CASSQEAGTGGSPLHF. The DNA of the CDR3 is TGCGCCAGCAGCCAAGAAGCAGGGACAGGGGGTTCACCCCTCCACTTT.

The rearrangement links TRBV7-9 to TRBJ1-4, with D possibly matching TRBD1 (6 bases). The V end was cut by 6 bases, the J end by 7 bases, with 12 bases between. CDR1 and CDR2 from the germline V gene are SEHNR and FQNEAQ (reference sequence). The CDR3 extends over 13 amino acids. The CDR3: CASRSGGAEKLFF. Here the CDR3 DNA reads TGTGCCAGCAGATCGGGGGGGGCTGAAAAACTGTTTTTT.

This chain links TRBV7-9 with TRBJ2-7, with D perhaps being TRBD1 or TRBD2 (6 bases each). V lost 1 base to trimming and J lost 2 bases, with 9 bases between them. The CDR3 is made up of 14 amino acids. The germline V gene has CDR1 SEHNR and CDR2 FQNEAQ (reference sequence). The CDR3 region is CASSLGGGPYEQYF. The CDR3 nucleotides are TGTGCCAGCAGCTTAGGAGGGGGGCCCTACGAGCAGTACTTC.

The chain links TRBV18 to TRBJ2-3; maybe TRBD1 (6 bases). The germline gives CDR1 KGHSH, CDR2 LQKENI. CDR3 length: 14 residues. Trimming took 6 bases from V and 6 from J, leaving 16 bases between them. This chain's CDR3 is CASSPDSRSDTQYF. Written as DNA, the CDR3 is TGTGCCAGCTCGCCGGACAGCCGCTCGGATACGCAGTATTTT.